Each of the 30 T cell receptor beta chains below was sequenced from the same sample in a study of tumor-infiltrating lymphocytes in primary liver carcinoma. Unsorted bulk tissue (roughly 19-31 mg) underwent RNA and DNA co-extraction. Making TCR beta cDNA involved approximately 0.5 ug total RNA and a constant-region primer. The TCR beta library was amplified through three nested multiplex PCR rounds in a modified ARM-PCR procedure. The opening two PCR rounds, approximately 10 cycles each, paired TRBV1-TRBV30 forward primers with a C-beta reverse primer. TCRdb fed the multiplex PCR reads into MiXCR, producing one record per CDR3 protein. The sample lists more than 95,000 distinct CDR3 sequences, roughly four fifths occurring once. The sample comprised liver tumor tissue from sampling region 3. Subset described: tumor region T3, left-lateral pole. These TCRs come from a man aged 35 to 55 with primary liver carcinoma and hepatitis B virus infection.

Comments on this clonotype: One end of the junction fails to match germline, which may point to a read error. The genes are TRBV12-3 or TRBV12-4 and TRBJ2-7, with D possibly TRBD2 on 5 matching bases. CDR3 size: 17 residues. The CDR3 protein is CASSLEWWEWVRYEQYF. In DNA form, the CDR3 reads TGTGCCAGCAGCTTAGAATGGTGGGAGTGGGTAAGATACGAGCAGTACTTC.

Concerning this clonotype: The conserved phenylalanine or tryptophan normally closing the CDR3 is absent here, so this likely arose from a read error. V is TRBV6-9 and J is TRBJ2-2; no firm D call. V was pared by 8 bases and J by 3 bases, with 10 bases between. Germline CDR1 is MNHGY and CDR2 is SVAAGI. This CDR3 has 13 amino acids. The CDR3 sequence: CASAWVDTGELFY. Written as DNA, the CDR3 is TGTGCCAGCGCCTGGGTGGACACCGGGGAGCTGTTTTAT.

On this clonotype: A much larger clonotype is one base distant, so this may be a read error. The CDR3, as DNA: TGTGCCAGCAGTCTTAGGGACAGTTCTCTAAGGGCCAACTTCCTGACTTTC. This codes for CASSLRDSSLRANFLTF. V gene TRBV28 combines with J gene TRBJ2-6; the match to TRBD1 covers 7 bases. The V gene's germline CDR1 is MDHEN and CDR2 SYDVKM. The CDR3 runs to 17 residues.

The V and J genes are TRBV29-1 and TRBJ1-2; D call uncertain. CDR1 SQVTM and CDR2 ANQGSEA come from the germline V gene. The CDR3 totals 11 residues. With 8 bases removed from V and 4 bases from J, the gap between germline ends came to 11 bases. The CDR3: CSIKGLYGYTF. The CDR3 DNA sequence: TGCAGCATTAAGGGCCTCTATGGCTACACCTTC.

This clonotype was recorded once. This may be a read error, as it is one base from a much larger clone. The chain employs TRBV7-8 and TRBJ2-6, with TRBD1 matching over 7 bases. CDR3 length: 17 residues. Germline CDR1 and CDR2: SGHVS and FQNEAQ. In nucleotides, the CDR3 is TGTGCCAGCAGCTTAGACGGGAAGGGGGCTGGGGCCAACGTCCTGATTTTC. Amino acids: CASSLDGKGAGANVLIF.

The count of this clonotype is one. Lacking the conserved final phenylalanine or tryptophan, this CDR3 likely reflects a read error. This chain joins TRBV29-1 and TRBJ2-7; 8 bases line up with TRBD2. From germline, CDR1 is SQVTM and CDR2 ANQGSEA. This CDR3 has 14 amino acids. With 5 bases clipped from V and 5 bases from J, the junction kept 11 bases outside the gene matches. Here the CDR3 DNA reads TGCAGCGTTATACCGGGACTAGGTGTCCACGAGCAGTACTTA. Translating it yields CSVIPGLGVHEQYL.

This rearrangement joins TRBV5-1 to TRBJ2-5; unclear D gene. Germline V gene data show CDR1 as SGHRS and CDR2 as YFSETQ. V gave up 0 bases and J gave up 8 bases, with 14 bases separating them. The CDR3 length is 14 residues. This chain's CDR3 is CASSLEAGRVTQYF. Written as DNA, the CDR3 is TGCGCCAGCAGCTTGGAAGCTGGTCGGGTAACCCAGTACTTC.

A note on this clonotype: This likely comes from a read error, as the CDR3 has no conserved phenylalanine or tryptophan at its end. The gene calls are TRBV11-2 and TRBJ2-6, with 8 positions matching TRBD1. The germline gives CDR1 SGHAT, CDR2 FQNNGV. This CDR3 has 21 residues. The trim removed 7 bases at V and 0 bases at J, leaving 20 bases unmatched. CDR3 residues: CASIMGGDRGISLSGANVLTL. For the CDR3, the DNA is TGTGCCAGCATCATGGGCGGAGACAGGGGCATTTCCCTCTCTGGGGCCAACGTCCTGACTCTC.

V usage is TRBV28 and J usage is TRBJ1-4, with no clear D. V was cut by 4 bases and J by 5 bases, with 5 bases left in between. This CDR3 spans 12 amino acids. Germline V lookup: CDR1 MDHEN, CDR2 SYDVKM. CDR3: CASSSMNEKLFF. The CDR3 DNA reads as TGTGCCAGCAGTTCCATGAATGAAAAACTGTTTTTT.

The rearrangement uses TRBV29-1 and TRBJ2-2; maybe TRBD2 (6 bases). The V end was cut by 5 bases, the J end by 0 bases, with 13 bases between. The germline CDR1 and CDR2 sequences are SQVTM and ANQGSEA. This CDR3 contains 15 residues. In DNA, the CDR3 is TGCAGCGTTAGTGCTAGCGCGGCGAACACCGGGGAGCTGTTTTTT. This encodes CSVSASAANTGELFF.

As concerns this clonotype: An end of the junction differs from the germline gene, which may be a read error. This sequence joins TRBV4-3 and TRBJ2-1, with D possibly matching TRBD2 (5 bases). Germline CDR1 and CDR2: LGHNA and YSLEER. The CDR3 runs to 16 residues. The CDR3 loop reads CASSQDVADSYNKQFF. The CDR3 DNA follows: TGCGCCAGCAGCCAAGATGTGGCGGACTCCTACAATAAGCAGTTCTTC.

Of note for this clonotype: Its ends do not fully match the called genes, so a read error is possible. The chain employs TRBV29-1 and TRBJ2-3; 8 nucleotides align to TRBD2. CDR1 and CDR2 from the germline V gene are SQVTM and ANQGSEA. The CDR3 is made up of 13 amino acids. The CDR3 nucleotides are TGCAGCGCCCAGCGGGGGAGCACATATACGCAGTATTTC. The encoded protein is CSAQRGSTYTQYF.

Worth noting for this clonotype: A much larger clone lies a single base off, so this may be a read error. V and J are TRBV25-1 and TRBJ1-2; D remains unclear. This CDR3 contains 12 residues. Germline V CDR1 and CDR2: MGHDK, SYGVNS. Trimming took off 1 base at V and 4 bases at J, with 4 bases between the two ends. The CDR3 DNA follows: TGTGCCAGCAGTGAATCTATCTATGGCTACACCTTC. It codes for CASSESIYGYTF.

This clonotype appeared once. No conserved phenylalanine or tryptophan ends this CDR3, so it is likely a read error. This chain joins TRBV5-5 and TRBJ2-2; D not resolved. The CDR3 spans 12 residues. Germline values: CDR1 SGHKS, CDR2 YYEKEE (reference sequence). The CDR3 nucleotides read TGCGCCAGCAGACTCCACACCGGGGAGCTGTTTATT. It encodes CASRLHTGELFI.

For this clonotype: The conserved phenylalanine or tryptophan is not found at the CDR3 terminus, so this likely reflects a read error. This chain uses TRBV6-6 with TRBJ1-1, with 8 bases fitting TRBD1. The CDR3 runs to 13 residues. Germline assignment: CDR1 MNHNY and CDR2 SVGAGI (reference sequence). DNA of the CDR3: TGTGCCAGTAGCACAGGGGGGACTACTGTAGCTTTCCTT. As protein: CASSTGGTTVAFL.

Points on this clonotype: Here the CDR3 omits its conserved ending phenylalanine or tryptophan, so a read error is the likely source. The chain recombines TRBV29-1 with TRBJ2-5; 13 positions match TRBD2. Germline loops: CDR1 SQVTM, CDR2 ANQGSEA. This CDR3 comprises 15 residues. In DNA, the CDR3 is TGCAGGGTTCGGACTAGCGGGAGTTGGGCAGAAATCCAGTACATC. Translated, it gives CRVRTSGSWAEIQYI.

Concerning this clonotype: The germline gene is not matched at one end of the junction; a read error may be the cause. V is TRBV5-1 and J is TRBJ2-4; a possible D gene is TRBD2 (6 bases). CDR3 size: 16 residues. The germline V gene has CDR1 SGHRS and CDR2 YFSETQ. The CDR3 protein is CASSSSGTQAKNIQYF. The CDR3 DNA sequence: TGCGCCAGCAGTTCCTCCGGGACTCAAGCCAAAAACATTCAGTATTTC.

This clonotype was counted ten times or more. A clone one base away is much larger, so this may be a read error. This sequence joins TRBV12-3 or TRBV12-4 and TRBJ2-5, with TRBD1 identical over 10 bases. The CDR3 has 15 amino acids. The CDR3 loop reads CANSSGTGDQETQYF. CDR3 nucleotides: TGTGCCAACAGTTCCGGGACAGGGGACCAAGAGACCCAGTACTTC.

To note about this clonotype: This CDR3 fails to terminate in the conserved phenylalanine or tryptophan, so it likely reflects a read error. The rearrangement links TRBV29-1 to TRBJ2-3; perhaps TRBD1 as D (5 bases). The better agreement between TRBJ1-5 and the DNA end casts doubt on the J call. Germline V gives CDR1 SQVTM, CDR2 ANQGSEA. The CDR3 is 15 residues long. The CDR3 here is CSVEGGAGITVTQHL. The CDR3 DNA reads TGCAGCGTTGAGGGCGGGGCCGGCATCACAGTTACGCAGCATTTA.

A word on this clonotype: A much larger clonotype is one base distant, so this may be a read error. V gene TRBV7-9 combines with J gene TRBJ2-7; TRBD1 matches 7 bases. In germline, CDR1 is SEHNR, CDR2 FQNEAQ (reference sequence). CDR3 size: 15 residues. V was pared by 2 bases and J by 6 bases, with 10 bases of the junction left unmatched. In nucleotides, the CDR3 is TGTGCCAGCAGCTTACCAGGGGGAACCCTCGGCGAGCAGTACTTC. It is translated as CASSLPGGTLGEQYF.

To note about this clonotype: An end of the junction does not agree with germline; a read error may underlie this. The CDR3 loop is CANSNGTPRETQYF. The CDR3 region has the DNA TGTGCCAACAGTAACGGCACCCCACGAGAGACCCAATACTTC. The gene calls are TRBV6-5 and TRBJ2-5, with D uncertain. The germline gives CDR1 MNHEY, CDR2 SVGAGI. The CDR3 totals 14 residues.

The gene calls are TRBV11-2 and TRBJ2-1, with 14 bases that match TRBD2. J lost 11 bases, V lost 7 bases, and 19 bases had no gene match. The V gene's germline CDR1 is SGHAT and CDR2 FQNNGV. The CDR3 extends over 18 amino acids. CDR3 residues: CASIFQWVPGTSGSQQFF. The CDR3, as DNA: TGTGCCAGCATCTTCCAATGGGTGCCTGGGACTAGCGGGAGTCAGCAGTTCTTC.

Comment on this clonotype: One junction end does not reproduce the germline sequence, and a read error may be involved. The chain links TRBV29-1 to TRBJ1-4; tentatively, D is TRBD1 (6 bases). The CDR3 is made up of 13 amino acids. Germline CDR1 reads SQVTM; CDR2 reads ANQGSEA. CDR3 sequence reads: CSVVMVEGEKQFF. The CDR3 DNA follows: TGCAGCGTTGTGATGGTAGAGGGGGAGAAACAGTTTTTT.

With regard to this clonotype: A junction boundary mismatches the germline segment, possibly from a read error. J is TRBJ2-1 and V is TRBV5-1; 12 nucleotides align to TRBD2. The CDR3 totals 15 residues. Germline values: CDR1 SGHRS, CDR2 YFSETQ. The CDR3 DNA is TGCGCCTGCAGCCCCCTAGCGGGAGGGTCCAATGAGCAGTTCTTC. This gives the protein CACSPLAGGSNEQFF.

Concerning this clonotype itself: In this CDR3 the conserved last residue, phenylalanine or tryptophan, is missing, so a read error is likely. DNA for the CDR3: TGTGCCAGCAGCGAACCGGGACAGGGGTCCAGGGAGCTGTTTATT. Translating it yields CASSEPGQGSRELFI. The chain has TRBV5-4 and TRBJ2-2; 10 nucleotides match TRBD1. The germline gives CDR1 SGHNT, CDR2 YYREEE (reference sequence). The V segment lost 4 bases and the J segment 9 bases; nucleotides outside the gene matches: 9. The CDR3 is made up of 15 amino acids.

CDR3 nucleotides: TGCAGCCCCAGTGGGGGGAGCTACGAGCAGTACTTC. Protein: CSPSGGSYEQYF. The chain joins TRBV29-1 to TRBJ2-7; perhaps TRBD2 as D (6 bases). Germline V CDR1 and CDR2: SQVTM, ANQGSEA. Trimming left V 8 bases short and J 3 bases short, with 14 bases between. The CDR3 sequence is 12 residues long.

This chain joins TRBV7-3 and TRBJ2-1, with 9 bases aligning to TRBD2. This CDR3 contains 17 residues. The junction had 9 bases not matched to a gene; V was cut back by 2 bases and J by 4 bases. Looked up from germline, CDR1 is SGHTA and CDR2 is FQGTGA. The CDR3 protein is CASSLAPAAGGYNEQFF. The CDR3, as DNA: TGTGCCAGCAGCTTAGCCCCTGCCGCGGGAGGGTACAATGAGCAGTTCTTC.

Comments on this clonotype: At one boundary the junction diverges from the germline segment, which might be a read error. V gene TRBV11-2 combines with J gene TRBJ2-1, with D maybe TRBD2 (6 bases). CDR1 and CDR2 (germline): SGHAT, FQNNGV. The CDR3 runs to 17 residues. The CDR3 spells CASGLDRVGRFYNEQFF. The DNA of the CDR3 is TGTGCCAGCGGCTTAGATAGGGTCGGGAGATTCTACAATGAGCAGTTCTTC.

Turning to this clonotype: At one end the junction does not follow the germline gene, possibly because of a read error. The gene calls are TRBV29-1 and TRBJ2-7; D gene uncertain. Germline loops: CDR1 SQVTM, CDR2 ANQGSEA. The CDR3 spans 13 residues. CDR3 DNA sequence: TGCAGCGTTGCCCTCCCACATGCCTACGTGCAGTACTTC. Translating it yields CSVALPHAYVQYF.

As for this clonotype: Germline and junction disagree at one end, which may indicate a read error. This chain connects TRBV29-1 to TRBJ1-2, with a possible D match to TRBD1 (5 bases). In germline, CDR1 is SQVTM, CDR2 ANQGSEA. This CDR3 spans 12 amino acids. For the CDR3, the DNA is TGCAGCGGGGCCACAGGATACTACGGCTACACCTTC. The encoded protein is CSGATGYYGYTF.